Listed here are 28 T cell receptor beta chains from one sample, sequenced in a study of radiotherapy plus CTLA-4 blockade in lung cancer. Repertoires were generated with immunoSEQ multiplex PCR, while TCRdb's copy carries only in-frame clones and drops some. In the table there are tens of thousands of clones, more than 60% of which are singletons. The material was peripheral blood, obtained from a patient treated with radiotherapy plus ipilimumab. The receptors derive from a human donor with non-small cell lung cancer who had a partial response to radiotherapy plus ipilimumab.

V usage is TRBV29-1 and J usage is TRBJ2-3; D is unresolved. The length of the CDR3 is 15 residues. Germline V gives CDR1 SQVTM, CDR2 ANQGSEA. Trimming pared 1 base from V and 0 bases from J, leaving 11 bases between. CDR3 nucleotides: TGCAGCGTTGAAGGCGGCCTCCCCAGCACAGATACGCAGTATTTT. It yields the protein CSVEGGLPSTDTQYF.

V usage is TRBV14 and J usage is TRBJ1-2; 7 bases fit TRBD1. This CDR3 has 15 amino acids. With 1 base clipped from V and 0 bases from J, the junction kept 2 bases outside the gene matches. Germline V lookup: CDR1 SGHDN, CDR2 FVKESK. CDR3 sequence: CASSQVQGANYGYTF. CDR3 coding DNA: TGTGCCAGCAGCCAAGTCCAGGGGGCTAACTATGGCTACACCTTC.

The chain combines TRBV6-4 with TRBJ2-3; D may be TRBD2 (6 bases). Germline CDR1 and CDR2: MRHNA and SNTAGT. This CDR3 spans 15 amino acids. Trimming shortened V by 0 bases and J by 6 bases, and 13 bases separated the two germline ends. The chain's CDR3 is CASSDSGIAADTQYF. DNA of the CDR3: TGTGCCAGCAGTGACTCCGGGATAGCGGCGGATACGCAGTATTTT.

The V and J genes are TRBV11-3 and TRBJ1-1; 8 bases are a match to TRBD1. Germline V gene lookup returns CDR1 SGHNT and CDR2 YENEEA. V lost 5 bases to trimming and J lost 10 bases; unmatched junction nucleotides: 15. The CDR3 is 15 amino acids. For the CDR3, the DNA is TGTGCCAGCAGCCCCAGACAGGGGACACCTTGGGGAGCTTTCTTT. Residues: CASSPRQGTPWGAFF.

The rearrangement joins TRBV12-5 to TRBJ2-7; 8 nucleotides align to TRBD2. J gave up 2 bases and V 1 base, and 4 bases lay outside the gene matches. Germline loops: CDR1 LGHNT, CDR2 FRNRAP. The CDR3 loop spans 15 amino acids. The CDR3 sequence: CASGLDSGTTYEQYF. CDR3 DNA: TGTGCTAGTGGTTTGGATAGCGGGACGACCTACGAGCAGTACTTC.

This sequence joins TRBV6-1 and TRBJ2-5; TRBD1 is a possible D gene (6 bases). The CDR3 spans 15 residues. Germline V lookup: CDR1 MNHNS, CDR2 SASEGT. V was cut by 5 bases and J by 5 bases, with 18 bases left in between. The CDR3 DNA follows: TGTGCCAGCAGTTTACAGGGTAGGGAGTACGAGACCCAGTACTTC. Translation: CASSLQGREYETQYF.

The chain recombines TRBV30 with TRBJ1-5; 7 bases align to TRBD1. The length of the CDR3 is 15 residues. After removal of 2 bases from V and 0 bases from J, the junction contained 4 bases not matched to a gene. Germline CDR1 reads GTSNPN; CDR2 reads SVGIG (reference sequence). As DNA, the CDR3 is TGTGCCTGGAGTCCAGGGGGAGTTAGCAATCAGCCCCAGCATTTT. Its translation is CAWSPGGVSNQPQHF.

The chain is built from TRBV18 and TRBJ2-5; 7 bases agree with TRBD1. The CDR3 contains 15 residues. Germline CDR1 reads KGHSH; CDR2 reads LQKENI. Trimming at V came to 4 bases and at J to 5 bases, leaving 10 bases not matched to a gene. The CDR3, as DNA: TGTGCCAGCTCACGTCGACAGGGTGGCGATGAGACCCAGTACTTC. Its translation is CASSRRQGGDETQYF.

CDR3: CASSSGLAGGLGTDTQYF. The DNA of the CDR3 is TGCGCCAGCAGCTCGGGACTAGCGGGGGGGCTCGGCACAGATACGCAGTATTTT. The chain links TRBV5-1 to TRBJ2-3, with 16 bases lining up with TRBD2. Germline values: CDR1 SGHRS, CDR2 YFSETQ. The CDR3 is made up of 18 amino acids. Germline trimming cut 3 bases from V and 1 base from J; bases unmatched to any gene: 5.

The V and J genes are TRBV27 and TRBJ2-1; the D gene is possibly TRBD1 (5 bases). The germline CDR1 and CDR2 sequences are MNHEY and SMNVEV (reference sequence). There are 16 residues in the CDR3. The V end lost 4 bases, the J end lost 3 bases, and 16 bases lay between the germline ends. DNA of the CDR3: TGTGCCAGCAGTTCGGCAGGGTCTTCCGGCTACAATGAGCAGTTCTTC. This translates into CASSSAGSSGYNEQFF.

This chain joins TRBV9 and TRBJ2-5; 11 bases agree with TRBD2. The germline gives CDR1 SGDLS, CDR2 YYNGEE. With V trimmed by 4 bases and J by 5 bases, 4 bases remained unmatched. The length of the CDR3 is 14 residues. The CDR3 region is CASSPSGGSETQYF. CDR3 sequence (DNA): TGTGCCAGCAGCCCTAGCGGGGGGTCGGAGACCCAGTACTTC.

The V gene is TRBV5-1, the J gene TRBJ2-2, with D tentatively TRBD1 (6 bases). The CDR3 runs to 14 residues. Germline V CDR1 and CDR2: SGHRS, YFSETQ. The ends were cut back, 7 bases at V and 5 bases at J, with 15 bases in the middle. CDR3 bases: TGCGCCAGCCGCGAGCAGGGGATAACCGGGGAGCTGTTTTTT. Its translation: CASREQGITGELFF.

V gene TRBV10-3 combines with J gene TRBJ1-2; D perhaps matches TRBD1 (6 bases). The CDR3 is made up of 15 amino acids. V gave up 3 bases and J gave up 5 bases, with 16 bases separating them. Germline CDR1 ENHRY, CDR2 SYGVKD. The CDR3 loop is CAISEGPGVGYGYTF. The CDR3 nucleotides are TGTGCCATCAGTGAAGGGCCAGGGGTCGGGTATGGCTACACCTTC.

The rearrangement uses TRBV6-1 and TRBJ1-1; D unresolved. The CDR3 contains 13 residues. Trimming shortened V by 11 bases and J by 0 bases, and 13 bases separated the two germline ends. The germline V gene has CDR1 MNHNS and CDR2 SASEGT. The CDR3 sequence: CAASRVVNTEAFF. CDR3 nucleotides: TGTGCCGCCTCCCGAGTAGTGAACACTGAAGCTTTCTTT.

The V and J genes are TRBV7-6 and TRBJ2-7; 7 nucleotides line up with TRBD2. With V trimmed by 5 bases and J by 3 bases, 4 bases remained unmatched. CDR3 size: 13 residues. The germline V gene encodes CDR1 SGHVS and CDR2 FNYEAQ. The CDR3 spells CASSLSGGYEQYF. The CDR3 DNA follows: TGTGCCAGCAGCCTGTCGGGGGGCTACGAGCAGTACTTC. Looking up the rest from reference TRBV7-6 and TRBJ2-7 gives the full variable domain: GAGVSQSPRYKVTKRGQDVALRCDPISGHVSLYWYRQALGQGPEFLTYFNYEAQQDKSGLPNDRFSAERPEGSISTLTIQRTEQRDSAMYRCASSLSGGYEQYFGPGTRLTVT.

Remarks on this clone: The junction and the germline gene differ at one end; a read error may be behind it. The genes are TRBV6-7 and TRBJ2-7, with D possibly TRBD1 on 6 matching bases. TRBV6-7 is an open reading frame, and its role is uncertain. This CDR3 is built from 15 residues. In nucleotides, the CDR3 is TGTGCCAACAGTTACTCCCGGACAGTCTCCTACGAGCAGTACTTC. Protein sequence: CANSYSRTVSYEQYF.

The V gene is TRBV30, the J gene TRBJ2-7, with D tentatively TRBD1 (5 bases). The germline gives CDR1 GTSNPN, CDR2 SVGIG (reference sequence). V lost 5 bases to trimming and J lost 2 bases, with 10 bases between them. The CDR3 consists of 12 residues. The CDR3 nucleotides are TGTGCCTGGTCCGACAGAACCTACGAGCAGTACTTC. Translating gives CAWSDRTYEQYF.

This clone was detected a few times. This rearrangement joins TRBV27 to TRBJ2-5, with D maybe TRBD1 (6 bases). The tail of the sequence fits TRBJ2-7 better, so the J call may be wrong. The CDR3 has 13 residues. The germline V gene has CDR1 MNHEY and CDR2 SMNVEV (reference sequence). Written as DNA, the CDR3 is TGTGCCAGTAAAGCGAGGGGGACCTACGAGCAGTACTTC. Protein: CASKARGTYEQYF.

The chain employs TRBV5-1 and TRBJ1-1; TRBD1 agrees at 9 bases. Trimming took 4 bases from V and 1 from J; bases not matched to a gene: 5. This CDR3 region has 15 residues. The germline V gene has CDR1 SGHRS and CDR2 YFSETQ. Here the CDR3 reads CASSLPGQGNTEAFF. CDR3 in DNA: TGCGCCAGCAGCCTACCGGGACAGGGGAACACTGAAGCTTTCTTT.

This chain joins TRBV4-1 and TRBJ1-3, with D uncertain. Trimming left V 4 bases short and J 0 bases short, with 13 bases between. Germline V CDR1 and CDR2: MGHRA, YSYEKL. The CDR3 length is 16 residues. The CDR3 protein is CASSRPAGDSGNTIYF. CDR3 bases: TGCGCCAGCAGCCGCCCTGCCGGGGACTCTGGAAACACCATATATTTT.

The DNA for the CDR3 is TGTGCCAGTAGTGTGACAGGGACTGAGGTCTACGAGCAGTACTTC. Amino acids: CASSVTGTEVYEQYF. The chain is built from TRBV19 and TRBJ2-7; maybe TRBD1 (7 bases). The CDR3 contains 15 residues. Per the germline V gene, CDR1 is LNHDA and CDR2 is SQIVND (reference sequence). Trimming shortened V by 5 bases and J by 3 bases, and 17 bases separated the two germline ends.

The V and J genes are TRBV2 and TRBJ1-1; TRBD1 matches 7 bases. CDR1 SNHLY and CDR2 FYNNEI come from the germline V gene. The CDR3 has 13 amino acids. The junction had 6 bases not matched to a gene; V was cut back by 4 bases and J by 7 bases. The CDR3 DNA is TGTGCCAGCAGTGGACGCGGACAGGTTGAAGCTTTCTTT. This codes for CASSGRGQVEAFF.

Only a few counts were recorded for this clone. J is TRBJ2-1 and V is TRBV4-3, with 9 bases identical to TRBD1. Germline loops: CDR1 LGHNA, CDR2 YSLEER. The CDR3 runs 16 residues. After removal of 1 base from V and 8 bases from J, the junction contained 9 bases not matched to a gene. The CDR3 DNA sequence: TGCGCCAGCAGCCAAGGTGGACAGGGGTATCTTTATGAGCAGTTCTTC. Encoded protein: CASSQGGQGYLYEQFF.

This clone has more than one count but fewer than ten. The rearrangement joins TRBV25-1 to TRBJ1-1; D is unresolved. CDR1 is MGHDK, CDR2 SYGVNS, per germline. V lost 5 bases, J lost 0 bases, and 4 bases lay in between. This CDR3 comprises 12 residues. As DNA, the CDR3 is TGTGCCAGCAGTTTCTTGAACACTGAAGCTTTCTTT. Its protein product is CASSFLNTEAFF.

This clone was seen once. CDR3 sequence reads: CASGLVLGGQGVVTQPQHF. The CDR3 nucleotides are TGTGCTAGTGGTTTGGTACTAGGGGGACAGGGGGTTGTTACGCAGCCCCAGCATTTT. The chain joins TRBV12-5 to TRBJ1-5; 11 bases match TRBD1. The CDR3 has 19 residues. CDR1 is LGHNT, CDR2 FRNRAP, per germline. J was trimmed by 7 bases and V by 0 bases; bases with no gene match: 14.

In nucleotides, the CDR3 is TGCGCCAGCAGCAAGACAGGGGACCTCACAGATACGCAGTATTTT. It yields the protein CASSKTGDLTDTQYF. The genes are TRBV5-1 and TRBJ2-3; 8 nucleotides line up with TRBD1. The CDR3 is 15 amino acids. CDR1 and CDR2 (germline): SGHRS, YFSETQ. Trimming took 4 bases from V and 2 from J; bases not matched to a gene: 6.

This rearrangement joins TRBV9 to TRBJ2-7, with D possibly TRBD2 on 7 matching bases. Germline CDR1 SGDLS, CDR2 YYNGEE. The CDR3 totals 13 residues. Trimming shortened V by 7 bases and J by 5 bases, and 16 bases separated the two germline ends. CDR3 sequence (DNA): TGTGCCAGCTCGGGACGGGGGGCCGACGAGCAGTACTTC. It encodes CASSGRGADEQYF.

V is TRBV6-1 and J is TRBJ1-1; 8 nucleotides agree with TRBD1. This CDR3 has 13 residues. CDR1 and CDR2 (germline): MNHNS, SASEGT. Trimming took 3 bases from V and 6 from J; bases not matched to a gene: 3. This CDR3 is CASSEWDRSEAFF. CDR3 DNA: TGTGCCAGCAGTGAGTGGGACAGGTCTGAAGCTTTCTTT.